This note documents a single T cell receptor (beta chain) sequence. What it recognizes is unknown. The CDR3 totals 15 residues. The trim removed 6 bases at V and 4 bases at J, leaving 10 bases unmatched. The sample is drawn from a study of TIL therapy for anti-PD-1-resistant metastatic lung cancer. The overall study: Tumors carried a median 1.5 non-synonymous mutations per megabase. Whole-study findings and limits: TIL clonotype persistence in blood showed no apparent association with response. The cohort had more treatment-naive, never-smoker and oncogene-addicted patients than typical.

This was the immunoSEQ v3 assay. This table comes from immunoSEQ multiplex PCR, and its TCRdb copy is limited to in-frame clones, with some not included. The sample carries tens of thousands of clones, around 85% recorded once. Time point described: pre-treatment sample, taken before nivolumab and TIL therapy. Adults with stage 4 NSCLC were enrolled in a phase I trial. Here the sequenced sample was blood, taken at baseline. The sequence came from a person between 25 and 79 years old with non-small cell lung cancer. This sequence joins TRBV23-1 and TRBJ2-5, with 8 bases that match TRBD2. TRBV23-1 is an ORF, with its function uncertain. This chain's CDR3 is CASRSRREDGETQYF. The CDR3 DNA sequence: TGCGCCAGCAGATCAAGGCGGGAGGACGGAGAGACCCAGTACTTC.